This is a list of T cell receptor beta chains from one sample in a study of CD8 T cells in ankylosing spondylitis. TCRdb ran MiXCR on the 5' RACE reads and lists one entry per CDR3 protein. This repertoire shows 84,000 or so distinct CDR3 sequences, around 25% found once; its top ten account for about 60%. Sequencing input: blood, either unsorted or a sorted T cell fraction (not recorded which). The receptors originated from a male donor with ankylosing spondylitis or in good health (not recorded which). CDR3s include the opening cysteine and the closing phenylalanine or tryptophan. D genes are given only for firm matches. A row's size may be missing; if present it is once, few, many or a size class.

v_call: TRBV18
clone_size: few
d_call: TRBD1
j_call: TRBJ1-5
cdr3_nt: TGTGCCAGCTCACCCGGACAGGGGGCTGTTAATCAGCCCCAGCATTTT
cdr3_aa: CASSPGQGAVNQPQHF

v_call: TRBV7-9
clone_size: few
d_call: .
j_call: TRBJ1-6
cdr3_nt: TGTGCCAGCAGCTTAGAACAGTATAATTCACCCCTCCACTTT
cdr3_aa: CASSLEQYNSPLHF

v_call: TRBV27
clone_size: few
d_call: .
j_call: TRBJ1-1
cdr3_nt: TGTGCCAGCAGGGATCGACATCACGAAGCTTTCTTT
cdr3_aa: CASRDRHHEAFF

v_call: TRBV5-1
clone_size: .
d_call: .
j_call: TRBJ1-4
cdr3_nt: TGCGCCAGCAGAGCGGGACTGGCTAATGAAAAACTGTTTTTT
cdr3_aa: CASRAGLANEKLFF

v_call: TRBV20-1
clone_size: few
d_call: TRBD2
j_call: TRBJ2-5
cdr3_nt: TGCAGTGCTATGGCAATGGGACTAGCTCGTGGCGGATACTTC
cdr3_aa: CSAMAMGLARGGYF

v_call: TRBV6-5
clone_size: .
d_call: .
j_call: TRBJ1-2
cdr3_nt: TGTGCCAGCAGTTCCACAGGGACGCGGTATGGCTACACCTTC
cdr3_aa: CASSSTGTRYGYTF

v_call: TRBV20-1
clone_size: few
d_call: .
j_call: TRBJ2-1
cdr3_nt: TGCAGTGCCCTTAAGGCAGGGGACTACCCACCCGAGCAGTTCTTC
cdr3_aa: CSALKAGDYPPEQFF

v_call: TRBV7-9
clone_size: few
d_call: .
j_call: TRBJ1-1
cdr3_nt: TGTGCCAGCAGCTTACCCGGCCGGGGGGCCACTGAAGCTTTCTTT
cdr3_aa: CASSLPGRGATEAFF

v_call: TRBV28
clone_size: once
d_call: .
j_call: TRBJ1-5
cdr3_nt: TGTGCCAGCAGTTTAAGCTCCGGACATGTCCAGCCCCAGCATTTT
cdr3_aa: CASSLSSGHVQPQHF

v_call: TRBV6-1
clone_size: .
d_call: TRBD2
j_call: TRBJ2-1
cdr3_nt: TGTGCCAGCAGCCGAGAGCGGGGGGGCAACAATGAGCAGTTCTTC
cdr3_aa: CASSRERGGNNEQFF

v_call: TRBV5-6
clone_size: few
d_call: .
j_call: TRBJ1-6
cdr3_nt: TGTGCCAGCAGCCTTCAACTCCGGAGTGCCCCGTATTCACCCCTCCACTTT
cdr3_aa: CASSLQLRSAPYSPLHF

v_call: TRBV20-1
clone_size: many
d_call: .
j_call: TRBJ1-6
cdr3_nt: TGCAGTGCCCCCCCCCCACTGAGCGGTTCACCCCTCCACTTT
cdr3_aa: CSAPPPLSGSPLHF

v_call: TRBV12-5
clone_size: few
d_call: TRBD2
j_call: TRBJ2-1
cdr3_nt: TGTGCTAGTGGCAAACTAGCGGGAGGATTCAATGAGCAGTTCTTC
cdr3_aa: CASGKLAGGFNEQFF

v_call: TRBV5-1
clone_size: .
d_call: .
j_call: TRBJ1-3
cdr3_nt: TGCGCCAGCAGCCTGCAGGTGCGGACCTCTGGAAACACCATATATTTT
cdr3_aa: CASSLQVRTSGNTIYF

v_call: TRBV29-1
clone_size: few
d_call: .
j_call: TRBJ1-2
cdr3_nt: TGCAGCGTTGAATCCCCTGGCTACACCTTC
cdr3_aa: CSVESPGYTF

v_call: TRBV4-2
clone_size: .
d_call: .
j_call: TRBJ2-7
cdr3_nt: TGTGCCAGCAGCCAAGGACGCCAAGGCGAGCAGTACTTC
cdr3_aa: CASSQGRQGEQYF

v_call: TRBV24-1
clone_size: few
d_call: TRBD2
j_call: TRBJ2-1
cdr3_nt: TGTGCCACCAGTGATTTATCTCTAGGCCAGCGGGGGGGCAGGTATGAGCAGTTCTTC
cdr3_aa: CATSDLSLGQRGGRYEQFF

v_call: TRBV3-1
clone_size: few
d_call: .
j_call: TRBJ1-2
cdr3_nt: TGTGCCAGCAGCTTGCCGGGGTATGGCTACACCTTC
cdr3_aa: CASSLPGYGYTF

v_call: TRBV4-2
clone_size: .
d_call: .
j_call: TRBJ1-2
cdr3_nt: TGTGCCAGCAGCCCGGGGACCGTCGGCTATGGCTACACCTTC
cdr3_aa: CASSPGTVGYGYTF

v_call: TRBV27
clone_size: many
d_call: .
j_call: TRBJ1-2
cdr3_nt: TGTGCCAGCAGCCGGCGATTTGACCCAAACTATGGCTACACCTTC
cdr3_aa: CASSRRFDPNYGYTF

v_call: TRBV12-3/TRBV12-4
clone_size: .
d_call: TRBD1
j_call: TRBJ1-4
cdr3_nt: TGTGCCAGCAGTTTAGCCGGGACAGGGATAGAAAAACTGTTTTTT
cdr3_aa: CASSLAGTGIEKLFF

v_call: TRBV20-1
clone_size: few
d_call: .
j_call: TRBJ1-2
cdr3_nt: TGCAGTGCAACGGACAACTATGGCTACACCTTC
cdr3_aa: CSATDNYGYTF

v_call: TRBV12-3/TRBV12-4
clone_size: .
d_call: .
j_call: TRBJ1-5
cdr3_nt: TGTGCCAGCAGCGGAGTGGGACGGCCCCAGCATTTT
cdr3_aa: CASSGVGRPQHF

v_call: TRBV9
clone_size: .
d_call: TRBD1
j_call: TRBJ1-1
cdr3_nt: TGTGCCAGCAGCGTAGGGGCAGGGGGCATCACTGAAGCTTTCTTT
cdr3_aa: CASSVGAGGITEAFF

v_call: TRBV4-1
clone_size: .
d_call: .
j_call: TRBJ2-5
cdr3_nt: TGCGCCAGCAGCCGACGTCCGAGTGCGGCAGGGCAAGAGACCCAGTACTTC
cdr3_aa: CASSRRPSAAGQETQYF

v_call: TRBV20-1
clone_size: many
d_call: TRBD2
j_call: TRBJ2-1
cdr3_nt: TGCAGTGCTGCGGGACTAGCGGGAAGTGGTGAGCAGTTCTTC
cdr3_aa: CSAAGLAGSGEQFF

v_call: TRBV5-1
clone_size: .
d_call: .
j_call: TRBJ2-3
cdr3_nt: TGCGCCAGCAGCTTGGATGGGAGTACCACAGATACGCAGTATTTT
cdr3_aa: CASSLDGSTTDTQYF

v_call: TRBV6-5
clone_size: few
d_call: .
j_call: TRBJ2-1
cdr3_nt: TGTGCCAGCAGTTACGGTCGCGGGGCTAGTCTGTTCTTC
cdr3_aa: CASSYGRGASLFF

v_call: TRBV18
clone_size: few
d_call: .
j_call: TRBJ1-5
cdr3_nt: TGTGCCAGCTCACCAGACGAGCACCAGCCCCAGCATTTT
cdr3_aa: CASSPDEHQPQHF

v_call: TRBV6-1
clone_size: .
d_call: .
j_call: TRBJ2-1
cdr3_nt: TGTGCCAGCGCGGAAGAGAGTAGATCCCAGGATGAGCAGTTCTTC
cdr3_aa: CASAEESRSQDEQFF

v_call: TRBV19
clone_size: once
d_call: TRBD1
j_call: TRBJ1-5
cdr3_nt: TGTGCCAGTAGTATAAGGGGGCGAGGTTGGGCAGGGTCCAGCAATCAGCCCCAGCATTTT
cdr3_aa: CASSIRGRGWAGSSNQPQHF

v_call: TRBV18
clone_size: few
d_call: .
j_call: TRBJ1-1
cdr3_nt: TGTGCCAGCTCACCACGAGCCGGGCCAATGAACACTGAAGCTTTCTTT
cdr3_aa: CASSPRAGPMNTEAFF

v_call: TRBV30
clone_size: .
d_call: .
j_call: TRBJ1-1
cdr3_nt: TGTGCCTGGAAAACGTCCAACACTGAAGCTTTCTTT
cdr3_aa: CAWKTSNTEAFF

v_call: TRBV18
clone_size: .
d_call: .
j_call: TRBJ1-1
cdr3_nt: TGTGCCAGCTCACCGGGACTCCCTTCAATCAACACTGAAGCTTTCTTT
cdr3_aa: CASSPGLPSINTEAFF

v_call: TRBV12-3/TRBV12-4
clone_size: .
d_call: .
j_call: TRBJ2-7
cdr3_nt: TGTGCCAGCAGCCATCCTCCGGCGGACCCCTCCTACGAGCAGTACTTC
cdr3_aa: CASSHPPADPSYEQYF

v_call: TRBV5-1
clone_size: .
d_call: .
j_call: TRBJ2-5
cdr3_nt: TGCGCCAGCAGCGCGCTGGTTGAGACCCAGTACTTC
cdr3_aa: CASSALVETQYF

v_call: TRBV12-3/TRBV12-4
clone_size: .
d_call: TRBD1
j_call: TRBJ2-2
cdr3_nt: TGTGCCAGCAGTCCCGGAAACAGGGGAACCGGGGAGCTGTTTTTT
cdr3_aa: CASSPGNRGTGELFF

v_call: TRBV12-3/TRBV12-4
clone_size: .
d_call: .
j_call: TRBJ2-1
cdr3_nt: TGTGCCAGCAGTCCCCGGGGGTCAGGCCTCTCCTACAATGAGCAGTTCTTC
cdr3_aa: CASSPRGSGLSYNEQFF

v_call: TRBV5-1
clone_size: few
d_call: .
j_call: TRBJ1-5
cdr3_nt: TGCGCCAGCAGCTTAGATCCGGGCAATCAGCCCCAGCATTTT
cdr3_aa: CASSLDPGNQPQHF

v_call: TRBV10-3
clone_size: .
d_call: .
j_call: TRBJ1-1
cdr3_nt: TGTGCCATCAGTGAGTCGGGGGCCGGTGAAGCTTTCTTT
cdr3_aa: CAISESGAGEAFF